The subject of this entry is one T cell receptor (beta chain). Its antigen remains unknown. Germline CDR1 reads PRHDT; CDR2 reads FYEKMQ (reference sequence). With V trimmed by 0 bases and J by 12 bases, 3 bases remained unmatched. The CDR3 contains 12 residues. This specimen belongs to a study of fetal regulatory T cell absence and autoimmunity. As for the study in general: IPEX patients had exocrine pancreas autoimmunity without clinical diabetes. Study-level results: Some top pancreas TCR clones were over 80-fold enriched versus cord blood. In IPEX, the enrichment was taken to support antigen-driven autoimmunity before birth.

Sequencing was at survey level. Measured with immunoSEQ multiplex PCR; TCRdb has only the in-frame clones, and not every one. The top ten hold less than 2.5% of the sample, which has 95,000 or so clones, about two thirds seen once. The chain carries TRBV13 and TRBJ2-7; 9 nucleotides align to TRBD1. Specimen: pancreas tissue. This TCR derives from a male donor with IPEX syndrome. The CDR3 is CASSLGGQGRYF. The CDR3 bases are TGTGCCAGCAGCTTAGGGGGACAGGGCAGGTACTTC.